This TCR beta chain stems from a study of blood T cell repertoires in COVID-19. About the research overall: T cells, B-cell-depleted T cells, or PBMCs supplied cDNA or gDNA.

Original processing methods: Counts of nucleated cells, estimated from reference gene primer amplification, were obtained. Some clones are missing from TCRdb's copy, which holds only in-frame ones; the method was immunoSEQ multiplex PCR. V and J calls and clone size are as listed in that table; D and trimming were resolved from the DNA. The sample carries 210,000 or so clones, roughly 84% recorded once. In germline, CDR1 is MDHEN, CDR2 SYDVKM. V lost 5 bases to trimming and J lost 8 bases, with 12 bases between them. The CDR3 has 12 residues. Material for sequencing was peripheral blood. This receptor was taken from a human donor in a cohort sampled during active COVID-19. This rearrangement joins TRBV28 to TRBJ1-1; D remains ambiguous. This CDR3 reads CASSETRIEAFF. For the CDR3, the DNA is TGTGCCAGCAGTGAGACGAGGATCGAAGCTTTCTTT.